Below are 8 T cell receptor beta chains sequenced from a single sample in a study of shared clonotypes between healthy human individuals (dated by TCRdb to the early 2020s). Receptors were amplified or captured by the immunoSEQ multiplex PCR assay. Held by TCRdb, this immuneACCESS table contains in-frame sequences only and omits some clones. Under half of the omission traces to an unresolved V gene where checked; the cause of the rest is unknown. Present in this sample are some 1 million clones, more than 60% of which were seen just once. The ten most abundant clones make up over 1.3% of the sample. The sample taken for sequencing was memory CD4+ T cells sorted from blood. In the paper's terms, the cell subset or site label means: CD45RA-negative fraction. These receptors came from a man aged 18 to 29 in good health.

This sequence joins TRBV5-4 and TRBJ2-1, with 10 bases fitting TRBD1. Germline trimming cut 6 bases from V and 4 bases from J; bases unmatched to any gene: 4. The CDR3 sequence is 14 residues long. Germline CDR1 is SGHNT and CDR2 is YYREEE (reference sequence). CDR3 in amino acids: CASIRDRGYNEQFF. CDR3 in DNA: TGTGCCAGCATCCGGGACAGGGGATACAATGAGCAGTTCTTC.

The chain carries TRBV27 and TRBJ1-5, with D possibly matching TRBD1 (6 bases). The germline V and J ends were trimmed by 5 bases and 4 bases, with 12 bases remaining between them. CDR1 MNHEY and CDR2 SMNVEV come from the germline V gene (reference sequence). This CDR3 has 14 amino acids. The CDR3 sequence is CASSALGGNQPQHF. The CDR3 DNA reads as TGTGCCAGCAGTGCGTTAGGGGGAAATCAGCCCCAGCATTTT.

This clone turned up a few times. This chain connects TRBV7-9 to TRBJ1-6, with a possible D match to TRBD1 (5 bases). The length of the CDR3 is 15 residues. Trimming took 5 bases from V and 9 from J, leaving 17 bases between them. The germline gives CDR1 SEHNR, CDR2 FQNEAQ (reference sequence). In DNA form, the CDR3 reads TGTGCCAGCAGCCCTACGGGGGGTGTTGGTTCACCCCTCCACTTT. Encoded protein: CASSPTGGVGSPLHF. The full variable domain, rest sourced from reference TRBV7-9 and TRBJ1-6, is DTGVSQNPRHKITKRGQNVTFRCDPISEHNRLYWYRQTLGQGPEFLTYFQNEAQLEKSRLLSDRFSAERPKGSFSTLEIQRTEQGDSAMYLCASSPTGGVGSPLHFGNGTRLTVT.

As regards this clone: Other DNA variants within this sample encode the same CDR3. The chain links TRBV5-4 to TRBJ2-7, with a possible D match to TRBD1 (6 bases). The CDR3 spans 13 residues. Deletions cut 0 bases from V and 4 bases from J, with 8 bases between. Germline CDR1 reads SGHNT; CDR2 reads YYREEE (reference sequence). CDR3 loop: CASSLGTGYEQYF. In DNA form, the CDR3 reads TGTGCCAGCAGCTTGGGAACAGGGTACGAGCAGTACTTC.

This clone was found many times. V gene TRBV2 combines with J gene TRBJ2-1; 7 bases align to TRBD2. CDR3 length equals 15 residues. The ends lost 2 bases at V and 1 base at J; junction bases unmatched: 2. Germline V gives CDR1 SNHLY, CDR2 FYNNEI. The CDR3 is CASSEKRGSYNEQFF. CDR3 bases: TGTGCCAGCAGTGAAAAGCGGGGTTCCTACAATGAGCAGTTCTTC.

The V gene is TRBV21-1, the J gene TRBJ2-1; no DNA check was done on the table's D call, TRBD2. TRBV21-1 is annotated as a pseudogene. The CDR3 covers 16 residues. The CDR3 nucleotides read TGTGCCAGCAGCAGCGCTAGCTACTCCTCCTACAATGAGCAGTTCTTC. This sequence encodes CASSSASYSSYNEQFF.

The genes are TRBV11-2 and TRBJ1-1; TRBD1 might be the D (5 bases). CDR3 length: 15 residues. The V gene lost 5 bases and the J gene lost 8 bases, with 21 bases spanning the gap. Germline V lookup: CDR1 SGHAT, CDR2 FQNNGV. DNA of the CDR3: TGTGCCAGCAGCGTGAGTGATGGGGCCGAAAACGAAGCTTTCTTT. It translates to CASSVSDGAENEAFF. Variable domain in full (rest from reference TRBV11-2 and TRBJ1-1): EAGVAQSPRYKIIEKRQSVAFWCNPISGHATLYWYQQILGQGPKLLIQFQNNGVVDDSQLPKDRFSAERLKGVDSTLKIQPAKLEDSAVYLCASSVSDGAENEAFFGQGTRLTVV.

The CDR3 nucleotides read TGTGCCAGCACCTTAAGGGGACAGGGGACCACCGGGGAGCTGTTTTTT. Translation: CASTLRGQGTTGELFF. This chain joins TRBV5-8 and TRBJ2-2; 10 bases align to TRBD1. The J segment lost 4 bases and the V segment lost 6 bases, leaving 9 bases of the junction unmatched. This CDR3 contains 16 residues. The germline gives CDR1 SGHTS, CDR2 YDEGEE. The full variable domain, in which reference TRBV5-8 and TRBJ2-2 provide the parts outside the CDR3, is EAGVTQSPTHLIKTRGQQATLRCSPISGHTSVYWYQQALGLGLQFLLWYDEGEERNRGNFPPRFSGRQFPNYSSELNVNALELEDSALYLCASTLRGQGTTGELFFGEGSRLTVL.